These 9 T cell receptor beta chains were sequenced from one sample in a study of T cell repertoires in cytomegalovirus infection. TCRdb recomputed calls from the reads with MiXCR, one row per CDR3 protein. The sample includes 510,000 or so distinct CDR3 sequences, less than 30% of them seen just once. Sequenced: PBMCs. The receptors derive from a human donor in good health (CMV status not recorded). Some clones in this sample may be carry-over from other donors' samples.

With respect to this clonotype: No conserved phenylalanine or tryptophan is present at the end of the CDR3, so a read error is the likely explanation. The chain employs TRBV7-4 and TRBJ2-1; D uncertain. CDR3 length equals 13 residues. Germline CDR1 and CDR2: SGHVT and SQSDAQ. V lost 1 base, J lost 1 base, and 2 bases lay in between. The CDR3 sequence is CASSLGSYNEQFL. CDR3 coding DNA: TGTGCCAGCAGCTTAGGTTCCTACAATGAGCAGTTCCTC.

The V gene is TRBV7-2, the J gene TRBJ1-2; TRBD1 agrees at 9 bases. V dropped 7 bases and J dropped 8; count of bases not matched to a gene: 5. This CDR3 is 12 amino acids long. Germline V gene lookup returns CDR1 SGHTA and CDR2 FQGNSA. The CDR3 region is CASTRTGAGYTF. The CDR3 coding sequence is TGTGCCAGCACCCGGACAGGGGCGGGCTACACCTTC.

The chain has TRBV28 and TRBJ2-2; D remains ambiguous. The CDR3 length is 13 residues. Trimming cost V 5 bases and J 4 bases, with 8 bases left between them. Looked up from germline, CDR1 is MDHEN and CDR2 is SYDVKM. CDR3: CASSDWGTGELFF. CDR3 DNA sequence: TGTGCCAGCAGTGACTGGGGCACCGGGGAGCTGTTTTTT.

This clonotype was seen more than once but under ten times. The chain uses TRBV6-5 and TRBJ1-1; TRBD1 agrees at 11 bases. Germline CDR1 is MNHEY and CDR2 is SVGAGI. This CDR3 contains 14 residues. V lost 6 bases to trimming and J lost 3 bases; unmatched junction nucleotides: 3. CDR3 nucleotides: TGTGCCAGCAGGCGGGACAGGGGGGACACTGAAGCTTTCTTT. Translated, it gives CASRRDRGDTEAFF.

The V and J genes are TRBV4-1 and TRBJ1-4; D is unresolved. This CDR3 has 16 amino acids. Germline loops: CDR1 MGHRA, CDR2 YSYEKL. Deletions cut 0 bases from V and 4 bases from J, with 12 bases between. Here the CDR3 DNA reads TGCGCCAGCAGCCAAGATCATCGGGGAGTTAATGAAAAACTGTTTTTT. Translation: CASSQDHRGVNEKLFF.

This clonotype is a singleton in its sample. The genes are TRBV4-3 and TRBJ2-1; TRBD2 aligns across 7 bases. V gave up 0 bases and J gave up 8 bases; unmatched junction bases: 7. This CDR3 comprises 15 residues. Germline V gene lookup returns CDR1 LGHNA and CDR2 YSLEER. The CDR3 reads CASSQDGREWDEQFF. The CDR3 bases are TGCGCCAGCAGCCAAGATGGGCGGGAGTGGGATGAGCAGTTCTTC.

This clonotype was recorded at least ten times. The genes are TRBV3-1 and TRBJ1-5, with 7 positions matching TRBD1. The CDR3 is made up of 16 amino acids. Trimming removed 0 bases from V and 10 bases from J; junction bases left unmatched: 12. Germline V gene data show CDR1 as LGHDT and CDR2 as YNNKEL (reference sequence). The CDR3 region has the DNA TGTGCCAGCAGCCAAGATTGGCAGGGGGTACAGGGACCCCAGCATTTT. It codes for CASSQDWQGVQGPQHF.

V and J are TRBV11-2 and TRBJ2-7; D is ambiguous. In germline, CDR1 is SGHAT, CDR2 FQNNGV. The V end lost 4 bases, the J end lost 2 bases, and 9 bases lay between the germline ends. CDR3 length: 13 residues. The CDR3 DNA reads as TGTGCCAGCAGCTCCCGCCTTCCCTACGAGCAGTACTTC. It specifies CASSSRLPYEQYF.

This clonotype has at least ten counts. The rearrangement links TRBV7-9 to TRBJ2-5, with D possibly being TRBD1 (5 bases). This CDR3 region has 15 residues. CDR1 is SEHNR and CDR2 is FQNEAQ in the germline V gene (reference sequence). Trimming cost V 1 base and J 2 bases, with 11 bases left between them. The CDR3 is CASSLEGRAQETQYF. CDR3 nucleotides: TGTGCCAGCAGCTTAGAGGGGCGCGCACAAGAGACCCAGTACTTC.